This TCR beta chain was sequenced for a study of cytomegalovirus exposure and HLA in healthy donors. Broader study findings: Reports showed the classifier diagnosing cytomegalovirus status with high specificity and sensitivity. In a later analysis, DRB1 alleles had the most associated TCRs; HLA-C alleles the fewest.

This CDR3 contains 12 residues. Trimming took 4 bases from V and 0 from J, leaving 3 bases between them. Germline values: CDR1 SQVTM, CDR2 ANQGSEA. It was with 60 Vbeta and 13 Jbeta primers that the PCR ran. Some clones are missing from TCRdb's copy, which holds only in-frame ones; the method was immunoSEQ multiplex PCR. The profile shows roughly 150,000 clones, around 83% of them singletons. As concerns this clone: The target antigen is unknown.

This receptor was obtained from a man aged 25 to 45 in good health and CMV-seropositive. This chain links TRBV29-1 with TRBJ1-4; unclear D gene. Source material: PBMCs. In nucleotides, the CDR3 is TGCAGCGTTGGTACAACTAATGAAAAACTGTTTTTT. It translates to CSVGTTNEKLFF.